The source of this T cell receptor (beta chain) is a study of PD-1 blockade in classical Hodgkin lymphoma. Broader study findings: Significant TCR diversity gains by C4D1 occurred in CD4+ but not CD8+ cells.

Every single patient, without exception, relapsed after autologous stem cell transplantation, and brentuximab vedotin exposure varied. The table lists this clone with a count of one. Its antigen is not known. CDR3 length: 14 amino acids. V dropped 6 bases and J dropped 1 base, with 12 bases sitting between them. CDR1 is MNHNY and CDR2 is SVGAGI in the germline V gene (reference sequence). The method was immunoSEQ multiplex PCR; TCRdb's version includes in-frame clones alone and lacks a portion of them. This table holds fewer than 65,000 clones, roughly 90% found once. The clonotype was recovered from a human donor with classical Hodgkin lymphoma. Sequences were derived from peripheral blood mononuclear cells (PBMCs), sampled at baseline. The J gene is TRBJ2-5, the V gene TRBV6-6; possibly TRBD1 for D (6 bases). The CDR3 protein is CASSQGQLQETQYF. CDR3 nucleotide sequence: TGTGCCAGCAGCCAAGGACAGCTCCAAGAGACCCAGTACTTC.